This TCR beta chain was found in a study of graft-versus-host responses after intestinal transplantation. Assay used: immunoSEQ multiplex PCR; TCRdb lists only in-frame clones, some missing. The sample shows over 9,500 clones, less than 85% of them seen only once. This clonotype was obtained from a human patient who received an intestinal transplant, so some T cells may come from the graft donor. This material consisted of PBMCs, taken almost 310 days after intestinal transplant.

For the CDR3, the DNA is TGTGCCAGCAGCGTAGAAGGAGGGGGCGGACAGGAAAAACTGTTTTTT. It codes for CASSVEGGGGQEKLFF. The chain carries TRBV9 and TRBJ1-4, with 7 nucleotides matching TRBD1. This CDR3 is 16 amino acids long. The J segment lost 8 bases and the V segment lost 0 bases, leaving 10 bases of the junction unmatched. The germline V gene encodes CDR1 SGDLS and CDR2 YYNGEE.